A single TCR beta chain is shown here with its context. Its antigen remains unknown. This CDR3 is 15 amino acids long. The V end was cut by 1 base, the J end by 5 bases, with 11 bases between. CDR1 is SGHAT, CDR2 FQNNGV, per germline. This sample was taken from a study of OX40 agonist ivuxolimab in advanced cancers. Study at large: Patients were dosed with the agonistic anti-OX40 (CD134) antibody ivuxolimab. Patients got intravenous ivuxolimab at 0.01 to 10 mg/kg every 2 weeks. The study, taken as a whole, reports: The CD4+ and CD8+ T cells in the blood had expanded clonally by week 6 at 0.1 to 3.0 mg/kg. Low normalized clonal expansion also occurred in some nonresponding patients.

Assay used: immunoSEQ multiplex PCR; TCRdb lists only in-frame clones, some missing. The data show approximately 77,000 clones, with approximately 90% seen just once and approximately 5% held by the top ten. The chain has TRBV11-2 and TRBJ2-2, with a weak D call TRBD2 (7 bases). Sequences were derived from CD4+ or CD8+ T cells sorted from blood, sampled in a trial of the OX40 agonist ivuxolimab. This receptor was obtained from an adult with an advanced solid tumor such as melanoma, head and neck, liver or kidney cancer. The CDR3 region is CASSLVRGATGELFF. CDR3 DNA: TGTGCCAGCAGCTTAGTTCGGGGGGCAACCGGGGAGCTGTTTTTT.